This T cell receptor beta chain was retrieved from a study of blood T cell repertoires in COVID-19. The table came from immunoSEQ multiplex PCR; TCRdb's copy has only in-frame clones and leaves some out. The data hold around 52,000 clones, with 87% observed a single time. Germline loops: CDR1 SNHLY, CDR2 FYNNEI. The CDR3 covers 15 residues. Germline trimming cut 5 bases from V and 1 base from J; bases unmatched to any gene: 4. The genes are TRBV2 and TRBJ2-3, with 9 positions matching TRBD1. The clonotype comes from a woman of 80 years or more with COVID-19, enrolled during active disease. Sequenced material: peripheral blood. The CDR3 coding sequence is TGTGCCAGCAGTCAAAGACAGGGGGGCACAGATACGCAGTATTTT. Residues: CASSQRQGGTDTQYF.